The 28 T cell receptor beta chains below were found in one sample sequenced in a study of cytomegalovirus exposure and HLA in healthy donors. PCR used 60 Vbeta primers and 13 Jbeta primers. Measured with immunoSEQ multiplex PCR; TCRdb has only the in-frame clones, and not every one. Of around 170,000 clones listed, roughly 78% are singletons. Sample: PBMCs. These receptors were collected from a woman between 45 and 60 years old in good health and CMV-seropositive.

This chain links TRBV19 with TRBJ2-7, with a weak D call TRBD2 (5 bases). V lost 3 bases to trimming and J lost 2 bases, with 20 bases between them. The CDR3 covers 17 residues. Germline CDR1 reads LNHDA; CDR2 reads SQIVND (reference sequence). In DNA, the CDR3 is TGTGCCAGTAGTATCGGAACTGGCGGGCGAAGTCCCTACGAGCAGTACTTC. As protein: CASSIGTGGRSPYEQYF.

The chain uses TRBV18 and TRBJ2-7, with TRBD1 matching over 9 bases. This CDR3 region has 15 residues. V shed 5 bases, J shed 3 bases, and the junction held 8 bases outside the gene matches. Germline V CDR1 and CDR2: KGHSH, LQKENI. The CDR3 coding sequence is TGTGCCAGCTCAAGCCGGGACAGGGCCAACTACGAGCAGTACTTC. This codes for CASSSRDRANYEQYF.

The V and J genes are TRBV5-1 and TRBJ2-7; D ambiguous. The CDR3 length is 14 residues. Germline V lookup: CDR1 SGHRS, CDR2 YFSETQ. V lost 2 bases and J lost 3, with 12 bases in between. In DNA, the CDR3 is TGCGCCAGCAGCTTCATCGGTGTAGACTACGAGCAGTACTTC. Its translation is CASSFIGVDYEQYF.

CDR3 DNA: TGTGCCAGCTCATCCTCGGGTCTCACAGCGGATTATGGCTACACCTTC. As protein: CASSSSGLTADYGYTF. This chain joins TRBV18 and TRBJ1-2; D uncertain. The CDR3 extends over 16 amino acids. V was trimmed by 5 bases and J by 5 bases, leaving 21 bases between them. Germline V gene lookup returns CDR1 KGHSH and CDR2 LQKENI. The full variable domain, in which reference TRBV18 and TRBJ1-2 provide the parts outside the CDR3, is NAGVMQNPRHLVRRRGQEARLRCSPMKGHSHVYWYRQLPEEGLKFMVYLQKENIIDESGMPKERFSAEFPKEGPSILRIQQVVRGDSAAYFCASSSSGLTADYGYTFGSGTRLTVV.

The rearrangement uses TRBV7-8 and TRBJ2-5, with TRBD1 identical over 10 bases. The CDR3 loop spans 16 amino acids. With 0 bases clipped from V and 2 bases from J, the junction kept 3 bases outside the gene matches. Germline V CDR1 and CDR2: SGHVS, FQNEAQ. As DNA, the CDR3 is TGTGCCAGCAGCTTAGCCGGGACAGGGGCTCAAGAGACCCAGTACTTC. Amino acid sequence: CASSLAGTGAQETQYF.

V gene TRBV4-3 combines with J gene TRBJ1-1; D remains ambiguous. The CDR3 totals 13 residues. Trimming left V 2 bases short and J 3 bases short, with 7 bases between. The germline V gene encodes CDR1 LGHNA and CDR2 YSLEER. The CDR3: CASSQLGDTEAFF. The CDR3 region has the DNA TGCGCCAGCAGCCAACTGGGCGACACTGAAGCTTTCTTT.

The chain has TRBV28 and TRBJ1-2; D ambiguous. The CDR3 has 14 amino acids. Trimming removed 6 bases at V and 4 bases at J, with 15 bases between. Germline-derived CDR1 and CDR2 are MDHEN and SYDVKM. The CDR3 sequence is CASSLLDRGYGYTF. CDR3 nucleotide sequence: TGTGCCAGCAGCCTCCTCGATCGAGGCTATGGCTACACCTTC.

The chain carries TRBV10-3 and TRBJ2-2; D might be TRBD1 (6 bases). V lost 3 bases to trimming and J lost 5 bases, with 7 bases between them. The V gene's germline CDR1 is ENHRY and CDR2 SYGVKD. The CDR3 sequence is 13 residues long. CDR3 amino acids: CAISDRGTGELFF. The CDR3 nucleotides read TGTGCCATCAGTGACAGGGGAACCGGGGAGCTGTTTTTT.

The gene calls are TRBV15 and TRBJ2-6, with D maybe TRBD1 (5 bases). The CDR3 totals 15 residues. Deletions cut 0 bases from V and 9 bases from J, with 12 bases between. Germline values: CDR1 LNHNV, CDR2 YYDKDF (reference sequence). Here the CDR3 reads CATSRDPRAGNVLTF. As DNA, the CDR3 is TGTGCCACCAGCAGAGATCCCAGGGCTGGCAACGTCCTGACTTTC.

The V call is TRBV18, the J call TRBJ2-7, with TRBD1 identical over 10 bases. Trimming took 5 bases from V and 4 from J; bases not matched to a gene: 8. The CDR3 is 15 residues long. Germline V CDR1 and CDR2: KGHSH, LQKENI. The CDR3 nucleotides are TGTGCCAGCTCAGATCCAGGACAGGGGGTTTACGAGCAGTACTTC. Translating gives CASSDPGQGVYEQYF.

V gene TRBV6-1 combines with J gene TRBJ1-5; unclear D gene. Germline CDR1 reads MNHNS; CDR2 reads SASEGT. The CDR3 contains 13 residues. Trimming left V 11 bases short and J 5 bases short, with 16 bases between. The CDR3 DNA reads TGTGCCGCAGTACTAGGATGGGATCAGCCCCAGCATTTT. Amino acids: CAAVLGWDQPQHF.

This chain links TRBV5-6 with TRBJ2-2, with 8 bases lining up with TRBD1. The CDR3 totals 15 residues. Germline V gene data show CDR1 as SGHDT and CDR2 as YYEEEE. With V trimmed by 4 bases and J by 5 bases, 7 bases remained unmatched. The CDR3 sequence is CASSARTGITGELFF. The CDR3 region has the DNA TGTGCCAGCAGCGCCCGGACAGGGATAACCGGGGAGCTGTTTTTT.

The V call is TRBV7-9, the J call TRBJ1-1, with unresolved D. CDR3 length equals 11 residues. The V end was cut by 5 bases, the J end by 7 bases, with 8 bases between. CDR1 and CDR2 (germline): SEHNR, FQNEAQ (reference sequence). In DNA, the CDR3 is TGTGCCAGCAGCCACAGTAATGAAGCTTTCTTT. This sequence encodes CASSHSNEAFF.

The chain has TRBV28 and TRBJ1-6; the D gene is possibly TRBD1 (5 bases). The CDR3 spans 13 residues. CDR1 is MDHEN and CDR2 is SYDVKM in the germline V gene. Between the trimmed V and J ends, which lost 2 bases and 10 bases, there was a span of 9 bases. CDR3 DNA: TGTGCCAGCAGTTTAGCGGGGGAATCACCCCTCCACTTT. As protein: CASSLAGESPLHF.

The V call is TRBV27, the J call TRBJ2-5, with TRBD2 matching 13 bases. V dropped 4 bases and J dropped 3; count of bases not matched to a gene: 2. Per the germline V gene, CDR1 is MNHEY and CDR2 is SMNVEV (reference sequence). This CDR3 is 15 amino acids long. CDR3 loop: CASSSGLAGKETQYF. CDR3 coding DNA: TGTGCCAGCAGTTCGGGACTAGCGGGGAAAGAGACCCAGTACTTC.

V usage is TRBV9 and J usage is TRBJ2-6; TRBD2 matches 7 bases. Per the germline V gene, CDR1 is SGDLS and CDR2 is YYNGEE. The V gene end was trimmed by 4 bases and the J gene end by 1 base; junction bases not matched to a gene: 11. CDR3 length: 18 amino acids. In DNA form, the CDR3 reads TGTGCCAGCAGCCTAGGTCCGGGACTAACATCTGGGGCCAACGTCCTGACTTTC. It yields the protein CASSLGPGLTSGANVLTF.

J is TRBJ1-1 and V is TRBV29-1; D not certain. V was shortened by 5 bases and J by 5 bases, with 15 bases between the two germline ends. The germline V gene has CDR1 SQVTM and CDR2 ANQGSEA. The CDR3 contains 13 residues. The CDR3 coding sequence is TGCAGCGTTATTACAGTCCGGTGGACTGAAGCTTTCTTT. This translates into CSVITVRWTEAFF.

The genes are TRBV7-9 and TRBJ1-2; D is uncertain. The V end was cut by 1 base, the J end by 1 base, with 4 bases between. CDR1 and CDR2 (germline): SEHNR, FQNEAQ (reference sequence). This CDR3 is built from 13 residues. This CDR3 reads CASSLVGNYGYTF. The CDR3 region has the DNA TGTGCCAGCAGCTTAGTCGGTAACTATGGCTACACCTTC.

The rearrangement joins TRBV9 to TRBJ2-3; no clear D. The ends were cut back, 2 bases at V and 2 bases at J, with 12 bases in the middle. Germline values: CDR1 SGDLS, CDR2 YYNGEE. The CDR3 runs 15 residues. The CDR3, as DNA: TGTGCCAGCAGCGTCGGTATCCTAGACACAGATACGCAGTATTTT. It specifies CASSVGILDTDTQYF.

The rearrangement uses TRBV27 and TRBJ1-2; D is unclear. Germline CDR1 MNHEY, CDR2 SMNVEV (reference sequence). With 0 bases removed from V and 4 bases from J, the gap between germline ends came to 9 bases. The CDR3 sequence is 14 residues long. CDR3 nucleotide sequence: TGTGCCAGCAGTTTATCCCGGGGTGGCTATGGCTACACCTTC. Translated, it gives CASSLSRGGYGYTF.

The chain joins TRBV7-8 to TRBJ2-1; perhaps TRBD1 as D (5 bases). There are 16 residues in the CDR3. Germline CDR1 SGHVS, CDR2 FQNEAQ. The germline V and J ends were trimmed by 4 bases and 10 bases, with 23 bases remaining between them. CDR3 region: CASSSVLLLRAGEQFF. As DNA, the CDR3 is TGTGCCAGCAGCTCGGTCCTCCTTCTCAGGGCCGGCGAGCAGTTCTTC.

In this sample, this clone turned up a few times. The gene calls are TRBV7-8 and TRBJ1-5, with D unresolved. Trimming pared 0 bases from V and 9 bases from J, leaving 9 bases between. This CDR3 spans 13 amino acids. Per germline, CDR1 SGHVS and CDR2 FQNEAQ. The CDR3 reads CASSLAGGGPQHF. For the CDR3, the DNA is TGTGCCAGCAGCTTAGCGGGTGGCGGGCCCCAGCATTTT.

This clone was detected only once. J is TRBJ2-7 and V is TRBV7-6, with TRBD1 identical over 9 bases. Germline loops: CDR1 SGHVS, CDR2 FNYEAQ. This CDR3 comprises 13 residues. J gave up 6 bases and V 5 bases, and 5 bases lay outside the gene matches. CDR3 nucleotides: TGTGCCAGCAGCCCGGGACAGGGAGGCGAGCAGTACTTC. Its protein product is CASSPGQGGEQYF.

The chain recombines TRBV7-8 with TRBJ2-1; D unresolved. Trimming pared 2 bases from V and 1 base from J, leaving 9 bases between. The V gene's germline CDR1 is SGHVS and CDR2 FQNEAQ. CDR3 length: 15 amino acids. The CDR3 loop reads CASSLLRRSYNEQFF. The CDR3 DNA reads as TGTGCCAGCAGCTTATTGAGGCGTTCCTACAATGAGCAGTTCTTC.

The rearrangement links TRBV28 to TRBJ1-1; D unresolved. This CDR3 is 13 amino acids long. Germline CDR1 is MDHEN and CDR2 is SYDVKM. Deletions cut 7 bases from V and 8 bases from J, with 17 bases between. CDR3 sequence reads: CASKPRGLAEAFF. CDR3 nucleotides: TGTGCCAGCAAACCTAGAGGACTCGCGGAAGCTTTCTTT.

This sequence joins TRBV28 and TRBJ2-3, with 7 bases aligning to TRBD2. Germline values: CDR1 MDHEN, CDR2 SYDVKM. Trimming took 6 bases from V and 0 from J; bases not matched to a gene: 9. This CDR3 has 16 amino acids. This CDR3 reads CASSLSGAISTDTQYF. CDR3 DNA sequence: TGTGCCAGCAGCTTAAGCGGGGCGATCAGCACAGATACGCAGTATTTT.

This chain connects TRBV27 to TRBJ2-5; TRBD2 aligns across 7 bases. Trimming at V came to 3 bases and at J to 5 bases, leaving 9 bases not matched to a gene. The germline V gene encodes CDR1 MNHEY and CDR2 SMNVEV (reference sequence). CDR3 length: 15 amino acids. The CDR3 bases are TGTGCCAGCAGTTTGTTTGCCGGGGGGTGGGAGACCCAGTACTTC. Amino acids: CASSLFAGGWETQYF.

This chain links TRBV28 with TRBJ1-1, with D perhaps matching TRBD1 (5 bases). The CDR3 is made up of 14 amino acids. V gave up 6 bases and J gave up 3 bases, with 14 bases separating them. Germline lookup yields CDR1 MDHEN and CDR2 SYDVKM. CDR3 sequence (DNA): TGTGCCAGCAGGACGCAGGGTGGGGACACTGAAGCTTTCTTT. Translation gives CASRTQGGDTEAFF.